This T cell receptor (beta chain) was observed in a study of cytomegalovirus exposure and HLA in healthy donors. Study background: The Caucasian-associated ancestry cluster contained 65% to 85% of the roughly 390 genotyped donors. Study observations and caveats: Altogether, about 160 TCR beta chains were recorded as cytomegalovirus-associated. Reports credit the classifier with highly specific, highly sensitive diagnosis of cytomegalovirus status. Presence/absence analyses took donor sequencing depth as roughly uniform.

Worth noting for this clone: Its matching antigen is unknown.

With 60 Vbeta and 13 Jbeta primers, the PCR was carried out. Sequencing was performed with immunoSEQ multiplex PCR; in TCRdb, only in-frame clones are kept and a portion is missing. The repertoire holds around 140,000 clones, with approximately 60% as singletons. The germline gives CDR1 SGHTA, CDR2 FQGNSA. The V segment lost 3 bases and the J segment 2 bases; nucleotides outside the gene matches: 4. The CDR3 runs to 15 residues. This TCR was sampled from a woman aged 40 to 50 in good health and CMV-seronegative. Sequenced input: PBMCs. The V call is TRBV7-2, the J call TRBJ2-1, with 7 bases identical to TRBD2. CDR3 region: CASSFQRGAYNEQFF. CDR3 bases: TGTGCCAGCAGCTTTCAGCGGGGAGCCTACAATGAGCAGTTCTTC. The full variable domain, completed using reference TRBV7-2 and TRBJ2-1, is GAGVSQSPSNKVTEKGKDVELRCDPISGHTALYWYRQSLGQGLEFLIYFQGNSAPDKSGLPSDRFSAERTGGSVSTLTIQRTQQEDSAVYLCASSFQRGAYNEQFFGPGTRLTVL.